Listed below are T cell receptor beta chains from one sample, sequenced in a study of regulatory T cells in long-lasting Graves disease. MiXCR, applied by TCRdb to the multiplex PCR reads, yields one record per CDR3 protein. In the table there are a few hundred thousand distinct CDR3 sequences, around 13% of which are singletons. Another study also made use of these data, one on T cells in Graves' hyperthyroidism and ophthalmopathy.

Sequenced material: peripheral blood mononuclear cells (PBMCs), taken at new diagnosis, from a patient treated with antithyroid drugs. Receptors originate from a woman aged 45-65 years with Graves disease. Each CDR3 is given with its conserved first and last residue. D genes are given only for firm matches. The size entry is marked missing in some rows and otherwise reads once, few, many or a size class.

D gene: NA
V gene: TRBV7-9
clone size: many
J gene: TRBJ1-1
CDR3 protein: CASSSLRDTEAFF
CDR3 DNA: TGTGCCAGCAGCTCACTCCGGGACACTGAAGCTTTCTTT

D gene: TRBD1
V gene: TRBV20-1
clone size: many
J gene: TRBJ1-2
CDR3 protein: CSARDQRTGGHYGYTF
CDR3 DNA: TGCAGTGCTAGAGATCAACGGACAGGGGGCCACTATGGCTACACCTTC

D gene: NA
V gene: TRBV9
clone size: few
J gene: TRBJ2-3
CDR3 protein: CASSSRGGLGQTSTDTQYF
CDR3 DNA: TGTGCCAGCAGCTCTCGGGGGGGTTTGGGACAGACTAGCACAGATACGCAGTATTTT

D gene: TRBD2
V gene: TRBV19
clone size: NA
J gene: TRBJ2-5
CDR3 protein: CASGAKREVQETQYF
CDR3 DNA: TGTGCCAGTGGTGCTAAGCGGGAAGTCCAAGAGACCCAGTACTTC

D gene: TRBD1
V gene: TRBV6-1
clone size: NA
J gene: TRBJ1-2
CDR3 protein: CASSEGTELYGYTF
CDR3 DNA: TGTGCCAGCAGTGAGGGGACAGAGCTCTATGGCTACACCTTC

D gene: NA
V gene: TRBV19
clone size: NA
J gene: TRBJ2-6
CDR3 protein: CASSPRGLTGASGANVLTF
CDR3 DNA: TGTGCCAGTAGTCCGCGGGGACTAACGGGGGCATCTGGGGCCAACGTCCTGACTTTC

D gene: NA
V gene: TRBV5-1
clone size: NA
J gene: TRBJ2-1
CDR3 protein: CASSLGGNSVNEQFF
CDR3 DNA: TGCGCCAGCAGCTTGGGGGGGAATTCTGTGAATGAGCAGTTCTTC

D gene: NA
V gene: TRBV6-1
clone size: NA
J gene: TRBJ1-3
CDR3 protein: CASRSGSSGNTIYF
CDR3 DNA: TGTGCCAGCAGGTCGGGCTCCTCGGGAAACACCATATATTTT

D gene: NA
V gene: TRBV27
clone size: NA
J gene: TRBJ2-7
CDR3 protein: CASSSRPGRSYEQYF
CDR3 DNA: TGTGCCAGCAGTTCCCGCCCCGGGAGATCCTACGAGCAGTACTTC

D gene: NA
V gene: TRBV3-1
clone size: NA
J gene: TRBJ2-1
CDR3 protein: CASSQVEGVAFF
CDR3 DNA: TGTGCCAGCAGCCAAGTTGAGGGAGTTGCGTTCTTC

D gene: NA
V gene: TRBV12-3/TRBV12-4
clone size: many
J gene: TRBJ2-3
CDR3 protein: CASSRRQGTDTQYF
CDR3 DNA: TGTGCCAGCAGTCGACGACAGGGCACAGATACGCAGTATTTT

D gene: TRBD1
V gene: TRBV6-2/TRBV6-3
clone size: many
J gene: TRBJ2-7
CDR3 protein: CASNRGGQGTYEQYF
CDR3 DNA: TGTGCCAGCAATCGCGGGGGACAGGGTACCTACGAGCAGTACTTC

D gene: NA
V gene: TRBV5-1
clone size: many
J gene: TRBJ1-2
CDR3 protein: CASSLGGSANYGYTF
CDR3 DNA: TGCGCCAGCAGCTTGGGAGGATCGGCGAACTATGGCTACACCTTC

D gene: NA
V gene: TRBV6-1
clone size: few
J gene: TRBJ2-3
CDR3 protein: CASSPGIITDTQYF
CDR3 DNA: TGTGCCAGCAGTCCCGGGATTATCACAGATACGCAGTATTTT

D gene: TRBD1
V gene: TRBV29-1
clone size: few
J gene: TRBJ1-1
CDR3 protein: CSVAHPGQGAAEAFF
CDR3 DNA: TGCAGCGTTGCACATCCGGGACAGGGGGCGGCTGAAGCTTTCTTT

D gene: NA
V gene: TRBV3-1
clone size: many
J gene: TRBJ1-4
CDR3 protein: CASSPVGEKLFF
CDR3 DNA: TGTGCCAGCAGCCCAGTGGGGGAAAAACTGTTTTTT

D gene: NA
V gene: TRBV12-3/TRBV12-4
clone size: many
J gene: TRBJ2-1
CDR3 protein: CASSLTGDLNEQFF
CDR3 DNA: TGTGCCAGCAGTTTGACAGGAGACCTCAATGAGCAGTTCTTC

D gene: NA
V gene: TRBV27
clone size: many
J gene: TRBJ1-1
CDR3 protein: CASSLASNTEAFF
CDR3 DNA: TGTGCCAGCAGTTTAGCGAGCAACACTGAAGCTTTCTTT

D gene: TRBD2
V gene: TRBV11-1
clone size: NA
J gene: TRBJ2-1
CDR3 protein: CASSKTSAYNEQFF
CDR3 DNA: TGTGCCAGCAGCAAGACTAGCGCCTACAATGAGCAGTTCTTC

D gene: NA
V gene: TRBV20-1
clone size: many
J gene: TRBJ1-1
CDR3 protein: CSARGQGVPMNTEAFF
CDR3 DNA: TGCAGTGCTAGAGGGCAGGGAGTCCCCATGAACACTGAAGCTTTCTTT

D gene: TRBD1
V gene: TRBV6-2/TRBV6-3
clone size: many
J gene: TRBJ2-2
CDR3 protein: CASSEGGQGSGELFF
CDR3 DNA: TGTGCCAGCAGTGAAGGTGGACAGGGCTCCGGGGAGCTGTTTTTT

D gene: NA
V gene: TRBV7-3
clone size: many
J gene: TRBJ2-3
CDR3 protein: CASSPAPEPTDTQYF
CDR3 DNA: TGTGCCAGCAGCCCGGCCCCCGAACCCACAGATACGCAGTATTTT

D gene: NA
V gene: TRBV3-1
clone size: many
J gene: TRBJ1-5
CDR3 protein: CASSQGAGINQPQHF
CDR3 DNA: TGTGCCAGCAGCCAAGGGGCGGGGATCAATCAGCCCCAGCATTTT

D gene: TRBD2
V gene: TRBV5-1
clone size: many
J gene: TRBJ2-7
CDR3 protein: CASSGGLAGIEQYF
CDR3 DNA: TGCGCCAGCAGCGGGGGACTAGCGGGCATCGAGCAGTACTTC

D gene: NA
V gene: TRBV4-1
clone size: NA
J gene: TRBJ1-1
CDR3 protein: CASSPGRRLRDTEAFF
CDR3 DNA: TGCGCCAGCAGCCCCGGTCGGCGCTTAAGGGACACTGAAGCTTTCTTT

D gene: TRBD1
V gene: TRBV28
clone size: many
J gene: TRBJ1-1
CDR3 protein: CASSSGQDRESTEAFF
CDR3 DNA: TGTGCCAGCAGTTCCGGACAGGATAGGGAGAGCACTGAAGCTTTCTTT

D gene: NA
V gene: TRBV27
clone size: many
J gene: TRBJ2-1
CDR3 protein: CASSFGTSSYNEQFF
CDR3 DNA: TGTGCCAGCAGTTTCGGGACAAGCTCCTACAATGAGCAGTTCTTC

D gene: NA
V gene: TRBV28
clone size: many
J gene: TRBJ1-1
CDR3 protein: CASQGPSQNTEAFF
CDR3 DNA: TGTGCCAGCCAAGGTCCGTCCCAGAACACTGAAGCTTTCTTT

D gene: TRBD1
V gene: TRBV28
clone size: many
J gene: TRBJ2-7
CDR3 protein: CASSPKGGHYEQYF
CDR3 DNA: TGTGCCAGCAGCCCAAAAGGGGGCCACTACGAGCAGTACTTC